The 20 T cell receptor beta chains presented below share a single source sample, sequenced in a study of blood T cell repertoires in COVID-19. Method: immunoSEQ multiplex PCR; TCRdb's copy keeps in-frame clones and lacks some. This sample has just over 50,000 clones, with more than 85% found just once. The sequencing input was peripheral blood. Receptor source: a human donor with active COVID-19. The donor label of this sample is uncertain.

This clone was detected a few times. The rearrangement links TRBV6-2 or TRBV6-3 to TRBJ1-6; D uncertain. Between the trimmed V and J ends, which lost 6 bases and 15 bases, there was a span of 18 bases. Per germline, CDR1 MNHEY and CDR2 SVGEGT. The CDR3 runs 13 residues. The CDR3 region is CASSQPSTFHLHF. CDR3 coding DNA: TGTGCCAGCAGCCAACCCTCCACATTCCACCTCCACTTT.

The CDR3, as DNA: TGTGCCAGCACCCCGACGGAGCCCGCCGGGGAGCTGTTTTTT. This gives the protein CASTPTEPAGELFF. The chain is built from TRBV9 and TRBJ2-2; no definite D call. V was cut by 6 bases and J by 6 bases, with 15 bases left in between. Germline V gives CDR1 SGDLS, CDR2 YYNGEE. This CDR3 has 14 residues.

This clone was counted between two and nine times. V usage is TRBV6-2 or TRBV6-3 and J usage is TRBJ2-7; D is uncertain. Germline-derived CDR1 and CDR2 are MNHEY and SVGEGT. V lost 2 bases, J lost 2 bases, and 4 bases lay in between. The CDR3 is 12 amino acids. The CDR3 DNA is TGTGCCAGCAGTTACAGAGCCTACGAGCAGTACTTC. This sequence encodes CASSYRAYEQYF.

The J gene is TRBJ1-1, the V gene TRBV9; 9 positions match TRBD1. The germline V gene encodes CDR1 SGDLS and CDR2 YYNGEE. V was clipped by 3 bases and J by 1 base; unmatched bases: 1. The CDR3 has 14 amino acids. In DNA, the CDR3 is TGTGCCAGCAGCGCACAGGGGGCGAACACTGAAGCTTTCTTT. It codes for CASSAQGANTEAFF.

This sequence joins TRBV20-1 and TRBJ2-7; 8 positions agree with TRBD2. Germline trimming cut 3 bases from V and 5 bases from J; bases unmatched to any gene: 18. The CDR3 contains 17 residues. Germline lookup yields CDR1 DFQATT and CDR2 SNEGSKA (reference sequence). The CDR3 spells CSASGHRTSLTYDEQYF. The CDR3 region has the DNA TGCAGTGCTAGTGGACACAGGACTAGCCTTACTTACGACGAGCAGTACTTC.

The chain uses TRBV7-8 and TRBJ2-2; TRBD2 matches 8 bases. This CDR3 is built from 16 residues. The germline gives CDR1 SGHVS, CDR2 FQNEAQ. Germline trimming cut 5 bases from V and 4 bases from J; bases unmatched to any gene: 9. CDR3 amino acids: CASSPGGLVSTGELFF. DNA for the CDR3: TGTGCCAGCAGCCCGGGGGGACTAGTCAGCACCGGGGAGCTGTTTTTT.

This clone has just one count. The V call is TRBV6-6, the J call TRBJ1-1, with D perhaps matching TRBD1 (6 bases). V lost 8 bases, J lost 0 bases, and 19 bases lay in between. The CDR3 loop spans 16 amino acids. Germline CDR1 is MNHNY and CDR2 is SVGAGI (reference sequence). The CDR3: CASRANPGVMNTEAFF. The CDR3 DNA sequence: TGTGCCAGCCGCGCCAACCCAGGGGTTATGAACACTGAAGCTTTCTTT.

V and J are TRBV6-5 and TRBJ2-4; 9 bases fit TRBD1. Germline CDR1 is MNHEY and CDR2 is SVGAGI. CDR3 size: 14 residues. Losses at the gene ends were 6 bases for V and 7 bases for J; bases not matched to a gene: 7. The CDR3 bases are TGTGCCAGCAGAAAATGGACAGGGGAGAACATTCAGTACTTC. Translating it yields CASRKWTGENIQYF.

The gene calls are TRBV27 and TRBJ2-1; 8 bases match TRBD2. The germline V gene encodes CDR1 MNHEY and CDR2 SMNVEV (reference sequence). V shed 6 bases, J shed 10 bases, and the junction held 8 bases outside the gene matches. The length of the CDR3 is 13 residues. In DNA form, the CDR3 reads TGTGCCAGCAGATCCGGGGGGGCAGGCGAGCAGTTCTTC. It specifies CASRSGGAGEQFF.

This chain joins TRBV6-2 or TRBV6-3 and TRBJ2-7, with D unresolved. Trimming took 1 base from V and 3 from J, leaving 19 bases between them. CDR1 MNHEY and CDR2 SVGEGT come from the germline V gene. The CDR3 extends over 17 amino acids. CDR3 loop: CASSYLTVNGNSYEQYF. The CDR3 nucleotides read TGTGCCAGCAGTTACTTGACCGTGAACGGAAACAGCTACGAGCAGTACTTC.

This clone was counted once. The CDR3 sequence is CASSVEGQGTYNEQFF. The CDR3 bases are TGTGCCAGCAGCGTAGAAGGACAGGGGACATACAATGAGCAGTTCTTC. V and J are TRBV9 and TRBJ2-1, with 9 positions matching TRBD1. The CDR3 is made up of 16 amino acids. CDR1 and CDR2 from the germline V gene are SGDLS and YYNGEE. V lost 0 bases, J lost 4 bases, and 5 bases stayed unmatched.

The DNA of the CDR3 is TGTGCCAGCAGCCCCCTCCGCCGGACAGGAGCCATATATTTT. This codes for CASSPLRRTGAIYF. The V gene is TRBV14, the J gene TRBJ1-3, with 7 bases lining up with TRBD1. CDR1 is SGHDN, CDR2 FVKESK, per germline. J gave up 11 bases and V 4 bases, and 11 bases lay outside the gene matches. The CDR3 sequence is 14 residues long.

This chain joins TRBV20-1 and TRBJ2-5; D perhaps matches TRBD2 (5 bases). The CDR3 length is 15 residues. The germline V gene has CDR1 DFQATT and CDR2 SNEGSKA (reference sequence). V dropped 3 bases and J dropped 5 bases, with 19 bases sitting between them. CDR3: CSASSPDASRETQYF. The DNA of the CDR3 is TGCAGTGCTAGTTCACCCGACGCTAGCCGGGAGACCCAGTACTTC.

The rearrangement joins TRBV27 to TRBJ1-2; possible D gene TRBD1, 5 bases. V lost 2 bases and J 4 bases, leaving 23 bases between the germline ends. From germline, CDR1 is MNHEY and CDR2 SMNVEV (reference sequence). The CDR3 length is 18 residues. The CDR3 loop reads CASSLTSLVPGLRYGYTF. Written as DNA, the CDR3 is TGTGCCAGCAGTTTAACGTCCCTCGTCCCAGGGTTGCGCTATGGCTACACCTTC.

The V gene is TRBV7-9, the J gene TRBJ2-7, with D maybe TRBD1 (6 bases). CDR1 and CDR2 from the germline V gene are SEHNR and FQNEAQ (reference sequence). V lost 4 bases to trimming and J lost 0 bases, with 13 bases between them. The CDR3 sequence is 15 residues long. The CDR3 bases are TGTGCCAGCAGCTCTAAACAGGGCGCCTCCTACGAGCAGTACTTC. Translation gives CASSSKQGASYEQYF.

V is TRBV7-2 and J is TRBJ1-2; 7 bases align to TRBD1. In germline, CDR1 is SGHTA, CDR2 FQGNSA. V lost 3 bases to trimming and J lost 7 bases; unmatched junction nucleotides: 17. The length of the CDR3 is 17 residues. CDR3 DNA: TGTGCCAGCAGCTTTGGAGGGGGCCTGAGCAGGGATGGTGGCTACACCTTC. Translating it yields CASSFGGGLSRDGGYTF.

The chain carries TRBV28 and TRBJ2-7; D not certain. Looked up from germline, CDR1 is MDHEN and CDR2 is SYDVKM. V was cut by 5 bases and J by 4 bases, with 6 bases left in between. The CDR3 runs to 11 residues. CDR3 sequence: CASSPRYEQYF. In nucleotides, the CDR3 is TGTGCCAGCAGTCCCAGGTACGAGCAGTACTTC.

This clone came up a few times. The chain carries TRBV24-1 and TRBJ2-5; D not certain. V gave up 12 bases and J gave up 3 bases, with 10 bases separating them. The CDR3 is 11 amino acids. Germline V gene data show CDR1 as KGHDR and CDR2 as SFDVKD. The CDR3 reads CAARPEETQYF. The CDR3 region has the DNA TGTGCCGCCCGTCCGGAAGAGACCCAGTACTTC.

The CDR3 nucleotides are TGCGCCAGCAGCTTCCAAGGGACAGGAGAGACCCAGTACTTC. Translation gives CASSFQGTGETQYF. The V and J genes are TRBV5-1 and TRBJ2-5, with 8 bases aligning to TRBD1. With V trimmed by 2 bases and J by 4 bases, 4 bases remained unmatched. Germline-derived CDR1 and CDR2 are SGHRS and YFSETQ. This CDR3 is 14 amino acids long.

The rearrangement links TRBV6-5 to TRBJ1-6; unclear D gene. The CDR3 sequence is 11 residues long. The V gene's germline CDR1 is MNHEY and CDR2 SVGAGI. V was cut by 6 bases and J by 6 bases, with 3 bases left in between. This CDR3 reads CASSLNSPLHF. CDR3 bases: TGTGCCAGCAGCCTTAATTCACCCCTCCACTTT.